This TCR beta chain was sequenced in a study of T-cell reconstitution after alpha-beta-depleted transplantation in children. This clonotype was observed a handful of times. The antigen is unknown. This CDR3 region has 12 residues. The germline gives CDR1 SQVTM, CDR2 ANQGSEA. Deletions cut 4 bases from V and 3 bases from J, with 10 bases between. Findings and caveats of the study: Newly produced T cells mostly accounted for T-cell counts and diversity one year post-transplant. From surviving recipient T cells and thymic progenitors came the high day-60 TCRbeta diversity observed in some patients. There were reportedly several hundred expanded graft clones from which alpha-beta T cells came about two months after transplant.

Unique molecular identifiers featured in how the TCRbeta library was prepared. From the PCR reads, TCRdb called clonotypes with MiXCR, one entry per CDR3 protein. This table has about 90,000 distinct CDR3 sequences, 15% to 19% appearing once. This sample comprised PBMCs, mostly from graft donor cells, obtained 180 days after TCRalphabeta/CD19-depleted stem cell transplant. The gene calls are TRBV29-1 and TRBJ2-7; D not certain. This clonotype was obtained from a male patient aged 2 to 9 who had a stem cell transplant for acute lymphoblastic leukemia, so the T cells may come from the graft donor. CDR3 nucleotide sequence: TGCAGCGTTGTTGCAACGAGCTACGAGCAGTACTTC. Its protein product is CSVVATSYEQYF.